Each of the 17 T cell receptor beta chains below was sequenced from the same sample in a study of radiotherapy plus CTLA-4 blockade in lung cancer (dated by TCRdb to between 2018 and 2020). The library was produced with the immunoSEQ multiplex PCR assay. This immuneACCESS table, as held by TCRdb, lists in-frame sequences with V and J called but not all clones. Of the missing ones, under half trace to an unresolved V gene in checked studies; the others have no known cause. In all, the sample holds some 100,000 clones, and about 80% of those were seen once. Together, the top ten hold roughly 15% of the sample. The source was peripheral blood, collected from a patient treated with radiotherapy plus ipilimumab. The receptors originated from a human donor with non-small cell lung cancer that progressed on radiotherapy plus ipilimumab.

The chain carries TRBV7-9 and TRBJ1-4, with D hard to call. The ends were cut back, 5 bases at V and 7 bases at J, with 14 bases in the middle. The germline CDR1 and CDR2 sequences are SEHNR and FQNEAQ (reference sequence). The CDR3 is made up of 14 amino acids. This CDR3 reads CASSPSLNGEKLFF. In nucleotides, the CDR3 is TGTGCCAGCAGCCCCAGCCTAAATGGTGAAAAACTGTTTTTT.

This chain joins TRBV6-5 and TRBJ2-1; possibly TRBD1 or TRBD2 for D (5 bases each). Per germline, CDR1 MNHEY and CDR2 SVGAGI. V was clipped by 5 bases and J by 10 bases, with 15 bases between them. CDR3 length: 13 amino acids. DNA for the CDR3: TGTGCCAGCAGTCGGGGACCTGCCTGGGAGCAGTTCTTC. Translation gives CASSRGPAWEQFF.

For the CDR3, the DNA is TGTGCCAGCAGGGGGACTAGCACAGATACGCAGTATTTT. Protein: CASRGTSTDTQYF. The chain combines TRBV2 with TRBJ2-3; D possibly corresponds to TRBD2 (6 bases). The V end was cut by 6 bases, the J end by 0 bases, with 7 bases between. Looked up from germline, CDR1 is SNHLY and CDR2 is FYNNEI. There are 13 residues in the CDR3. Together with reference TRBV2 and TRBJ2-3, the CDR3 gives the full variable domain: EPEVTQTPSHQVTQMGQEVILRCVPISNHLYFYWYRQILGQKVEFLVSFYNNEISEKSEIFDDQFSVERPDGSNFTLKIRSTKLEDSAMYFCASRGTSTDTQYFGPGTRLTVL.

The CDR3, as DNA: TGTGCCAGCAGACCCGGGGCGGGCTATGGCTACACCTTC. Translated: CASRPGAGYGYTF. This rearrangement joins TRBV13 to TRBJ1-2; D is perhaps TRBD1 (5 bases). The germline V and J ends were trimmed by 6 bases and 4 bases, with 12 bases remaining between them. The germline V gene encodes CDR1 PRHDT and CDR2 FYEKMQ (reference sequence). The CDR3 runs 13 residues.

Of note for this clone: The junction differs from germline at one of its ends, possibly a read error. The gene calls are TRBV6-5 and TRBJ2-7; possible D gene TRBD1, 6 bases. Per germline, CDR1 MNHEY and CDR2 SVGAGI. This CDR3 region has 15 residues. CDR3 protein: CASSYVQGSSYGQYF. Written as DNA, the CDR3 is TGTGCCAGCAGTTACGTCCAGGGGTCCTCTTACGGGCAGTACTTC.

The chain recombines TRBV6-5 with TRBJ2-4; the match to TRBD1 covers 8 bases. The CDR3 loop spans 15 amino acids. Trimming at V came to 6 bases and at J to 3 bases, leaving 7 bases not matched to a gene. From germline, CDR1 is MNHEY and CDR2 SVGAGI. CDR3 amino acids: CASRRQGFNKNIQYF. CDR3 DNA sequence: TGTGCCAGCAGACGACAGGGGTTCAACAAAAACATTCAGTACTTC.

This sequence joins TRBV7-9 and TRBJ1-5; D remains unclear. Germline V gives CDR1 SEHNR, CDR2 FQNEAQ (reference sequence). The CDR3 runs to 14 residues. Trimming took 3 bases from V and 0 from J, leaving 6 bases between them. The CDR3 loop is CASSFGFSNQPQHF. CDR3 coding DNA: TGTGCCAGCAGCTTTGGGTTTAGCAATCAGCCCCAGCATTTT.

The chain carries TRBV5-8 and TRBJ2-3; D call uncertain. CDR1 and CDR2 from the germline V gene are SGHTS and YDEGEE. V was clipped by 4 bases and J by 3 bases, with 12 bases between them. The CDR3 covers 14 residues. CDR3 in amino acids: CASSARLGTDTQYF. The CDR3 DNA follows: TGTGCCAGCAGCGCCCGGCTGGGTACAGATACGCAGTATTTT.

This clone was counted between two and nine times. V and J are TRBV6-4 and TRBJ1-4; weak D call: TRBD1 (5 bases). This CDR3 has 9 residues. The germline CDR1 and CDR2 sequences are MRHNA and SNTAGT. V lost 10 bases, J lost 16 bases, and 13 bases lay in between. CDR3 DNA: TGTGCCAACCCAGGGCCGAGGTTTTTT. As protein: CANPGPRFF.

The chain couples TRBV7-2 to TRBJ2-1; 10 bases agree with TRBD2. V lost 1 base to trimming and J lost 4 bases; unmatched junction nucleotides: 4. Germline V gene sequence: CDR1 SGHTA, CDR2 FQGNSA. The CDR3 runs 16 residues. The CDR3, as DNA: TGTGCCAGCAGCTTAGGGCTAGCGGGGGCATACAATGAGCAGTTCTTC. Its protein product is CASSLGLAGAYNEQFF. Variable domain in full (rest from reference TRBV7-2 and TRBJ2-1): GAGVSQSPSNKVTEKGKDVELRCDPISGHTALYWYRQSLGQGLEFLIYFQGNSAPDKSGLPSDRFSAERTGGSVSTLTIQRTQQEDSAVYLCASSLGLAGAYNEQFFGPGTRLTVL.

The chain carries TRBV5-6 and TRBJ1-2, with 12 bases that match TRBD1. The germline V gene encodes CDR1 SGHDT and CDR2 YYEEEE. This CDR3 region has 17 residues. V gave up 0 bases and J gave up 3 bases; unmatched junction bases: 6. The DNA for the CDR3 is TGTGCCAGCAGCTTGGGGGACAGGGGGCCTTGGGACTATGGCTACACCTTC. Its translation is CASSLGDRGPWDYGYTF.

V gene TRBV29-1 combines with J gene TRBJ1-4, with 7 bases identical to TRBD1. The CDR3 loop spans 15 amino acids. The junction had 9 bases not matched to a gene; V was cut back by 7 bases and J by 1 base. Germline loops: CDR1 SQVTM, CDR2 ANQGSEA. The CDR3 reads CSASGTVETNEKLFF. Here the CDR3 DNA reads TGCAGCGCCTCCGGGACAGTTGAAACTAATGAAAAACTGTTTTTT.

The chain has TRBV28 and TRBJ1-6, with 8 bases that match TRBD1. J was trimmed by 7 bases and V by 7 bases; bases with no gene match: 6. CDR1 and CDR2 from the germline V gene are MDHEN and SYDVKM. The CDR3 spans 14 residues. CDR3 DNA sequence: TGTGCCAGCAATCCGGGACAGGCGAATTCACCCCTCCACTTT. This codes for CASNPGQANSPLHF.

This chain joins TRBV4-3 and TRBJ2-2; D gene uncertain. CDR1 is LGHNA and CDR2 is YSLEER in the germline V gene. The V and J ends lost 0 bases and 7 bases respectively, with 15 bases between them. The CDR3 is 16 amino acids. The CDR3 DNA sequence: TGCGCCAGCAGCCAAGAGGTAGACACTCGAGGCGGGGAGCTGTTTTTT. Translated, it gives CASSQEVDTRGGELFF.

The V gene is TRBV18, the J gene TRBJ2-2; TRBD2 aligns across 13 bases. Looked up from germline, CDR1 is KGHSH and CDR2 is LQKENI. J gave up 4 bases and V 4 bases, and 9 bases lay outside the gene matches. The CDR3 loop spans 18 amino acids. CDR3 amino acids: CASSRFSGLAGTTGELFF. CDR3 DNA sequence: TGTGCCAGCTCACGGTTCTCGGGACTAGCGGGGACCACCGGGGAGCTGTTTTTT.

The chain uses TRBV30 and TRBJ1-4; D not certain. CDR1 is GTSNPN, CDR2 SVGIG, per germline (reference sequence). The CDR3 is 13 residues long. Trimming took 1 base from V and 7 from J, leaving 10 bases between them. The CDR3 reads CAWSGGGGEKLFF. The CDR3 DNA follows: TGTGCCTGGAGTGGTGGAGGAGGTGAAAAACTGTTTTTT.

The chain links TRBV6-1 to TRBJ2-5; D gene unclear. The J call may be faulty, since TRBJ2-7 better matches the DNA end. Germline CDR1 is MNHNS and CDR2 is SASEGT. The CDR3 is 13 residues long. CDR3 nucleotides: TGTGCCAGCAGTCTCCCAAGCTCCTACGAGCAGTACTTC. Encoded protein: CASSLPSSYEQYF.